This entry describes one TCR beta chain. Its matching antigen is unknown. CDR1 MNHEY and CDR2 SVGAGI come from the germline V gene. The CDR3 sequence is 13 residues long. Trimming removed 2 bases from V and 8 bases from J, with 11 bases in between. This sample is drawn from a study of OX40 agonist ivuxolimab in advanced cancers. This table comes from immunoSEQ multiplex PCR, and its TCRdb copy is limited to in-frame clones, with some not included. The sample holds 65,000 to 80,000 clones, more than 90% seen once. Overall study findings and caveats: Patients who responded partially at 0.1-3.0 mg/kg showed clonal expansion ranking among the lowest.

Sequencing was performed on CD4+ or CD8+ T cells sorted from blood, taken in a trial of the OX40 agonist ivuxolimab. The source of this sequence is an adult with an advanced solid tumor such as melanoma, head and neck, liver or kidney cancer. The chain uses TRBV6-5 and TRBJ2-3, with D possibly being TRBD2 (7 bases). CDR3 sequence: CASSYEGGGTQYF. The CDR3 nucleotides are TGTGCCAGCAGTTACGAGGGAGGGGGTACGCAGTATTTT.